This passage covers 25 T cell receptor beta chains from one sample sequenced in a study of technical replicates of blood from a handful of donors. Using immunoSEQ multiplex PCR, the repertoire was profiled, and TCRdb retains in-frame clones only, with some absent. This sample has around 60,000 clones, with approximately 86% found just once. Material: PBMCs. These receptors all stem from a human donor in good health. Some clones in this sample may be carry-over from other donors' samples.

This chain uses TRBV7-9 with TRBJ2-7; 14 bases match TRBD2. Germline lookup yields CDR1 SEHNR and CDR2 FQNEAQ (reference sequence). Trimming at V came to 2 bases and at J to 6 bases, leaving 9 bases not matched to a gene. This CDR3 is built from 17 residues. CDR3 sequence: CASSLRGTGLAGAEQYF. The DNA of the CDR3 is TGTGCCAGCAGCTTAAGAGGTACGGGACTAGCGGGAGCCGAGCAGTACTTC.

This chain joins TRBV7-9 and TRBJ2-1; TRBD2 is a possible D gene (5 bases). The V gene lost 1 base and the J gene lost 2 bases, with 12 bases spanning the gap. Looked up from germline, CDR1 is SEHNR and CDR2 is FQNEAQ (reference sequence). The length of the CDR3 is 16 residues. The CDR3 DNA is TGTGCCAGCAGCTTAGGCGCCGGGATTACCTACAATGAGCAGTTCTTC. Protein: CASSLGAGITYNEQFF.

This chain joins TRBV7-8 and TRBJ1-2, with 8 bases matching TRBD1. V shed 4 bases, J shed 6 bases, and the junction held 7 bases outside the gene matches. The CDR3 extends over 14 amino acids. Germline V gene lookup returns CDR1 SGHVS and CDR2 FQNEAQ. CDR3 nucleotide sequence: TGTGCCAGCAGCTCGACAGGGGTTCGGAATGGCTACACCTTC. Its translation: CASSSTGVRNGYTF.

This chain links TRBV29-1 with TRBJ1-3; tentatively, D is TRBD1 (6 bases). The V and J ends lost 7 bases and 0 bases respectively, with 13 bases between them. The CDR3 is made up of 14 amino acids. The germline V gene encodes CDR1 SQVTM and CDR2 ANQGSEA. Written as DNA, the CDR3 is TGCAGCGCCCGGACAGTCCGCTCTGGAAACACCATATATTTT. Residues: CSARTVRSGNTIYF.

This chain links TRBV1 with TRBJ2-2; TRBD2, the table's D call, lacks a check against the DNA. TRBV1 is recorded as a pseudogene. The CDR3 runs 17 residues. Here the CDR3 DNA reads TGCACCAGCAGCCAAGTCCCTTGCGGGAGGGGGACCGGGGAGCTGTTTTTT. It specifies CTSSQVPCGRGTGELFF.

The chain has TRBV7-8 and TRBJ2-7; 7 bases fit TRBD1. The CDR3 has 11 residues. The germline CDR1 and CDR2 sequences are SGHVS and FQNEAQ. The V gene end was trimmed by 5 bases and the J gene end by 5 bases; junction bases not matched to a gene: 0. This CDR3 reads CASSQGDEQYF. CDR3 in DNA: TGTGCCAGCAGCCAGGGGGACGAGCAGTACTTC.

This sequence joins TRBV7-9 and TRBJ2-3, with TRBD2 as a possible D gene (6 bases). This CDR3 comprises 12 residues. Trimming removed 10 bases at V and 2 bases at J, with 10 bases between. The germline gives CDR1 SEHNR, CDR2 FQNEAQ (reference sequence). The CDR3: CATAGDTDTQYF. DNA for the CDR3: TGTGCCACAGCGGGTGACACAGATACGCAGTATTTT. The full variable domain, rest sourced from reference TRBV7-9 and TRBJ2-3, is DTGVSQNPRHKITKRGQNVTFRCDPISEHNRLYWYRQTLGQGPEFLTYFQNEAQLEKSRLLSDRFSAERPKGSFSTLEIQRTEQGDSAMYLCATAGDTDTQYFGPGTRLTVL.

The CDR3 protein is CASSTGQGNRGYTF. The CDR3 coding sequence is TGTGCCAGCAGTACCGGACAGGGTAACCGAGGCTACACCTTC. The rearrangement uses TRBV6-5 and TRBJ1-2, with 8 positions matching TRBD1. CDR3 length equals 14 residues. V lost 5 bases, J lost 8 bases, and 10 bases stayed unmatched. CDR1 and CDR2 from the germline V gene are MNHEY and SVGAGI.

The chain links TRBV7-8 to TRBJ2-7; 9 positions match TRBD1. After removal of 2 bases from V and 4 bases from J, the junction contained 12 bases not matched to a gene. From germline, CDR1 is SGHVS and CDR2 FQNEAQ. This CDR3 has 17 residues. CDR3 residues: CASSLIIRGQGVYEQYF. The CDR3 DNA sequence: TGTGCCAGCAGCTTAATAATTAGGGGACAGGGAGTTTACGAGCAGTACTTC.

This clone has just one count. J is TRBJ1-1 and V is TRBV11-2; 10 bases are a match to TRBD1. Germline CDR1 and CDR2: SGHAT and FQNNGV. The V segment lost 6 bases and the J segment 10 bases; nucleotides outside the gene matches: 8. The CDR3 runs 13 residues. This CDR3 is CASSPDRGRGAFF. In DNA form, the CDR3 reads TGTGCCAGCAGTCCGGACAGGGGGAGAGGAGCTTTCTTT.

The chain couples TRBV29-1 to TRBJ2-5; D remains ambiguous. The CDR3 totals 12 residues. Germline loops: CDR1 SQVTM, CDR2 ANQGSEA. Trimming left V 3 bases short and J 3 bases short, with 8 bases between. The CDR3 DNA reads TGCAGCGTTGATTCAGAGGAAGAGACCCAGTACTTC. The encoded protein is CSVDSEEETQYF.

The genes are TRBV7-6 and TRBJ2-2, with 12 bases fitting TRBD2. The junction had 1 base not matched to a gene; V was cut back by 3 bases and J by 5 bases. This CDR3 has 15 residues. CDR1 is SGHVS, CDR2 FNYEAQ, per germline. The DNA for the CDR3 is TGTGCCAGCAGCTTGGGGACTAGCGGGACCGGGGAGCTGTTTTTT. This sequence encodes CASSLGTSGTGELFF. Together with reference TRBV7-6 and TRBJ2-2, the CDR3 gives the full variable domain: GAGVSQSPRYKVTKRGQDVALRCDPISGHVSLYWYRQALGQGPEFLTYFNYEAQQDKSGLPNDRFSAERPEGSISTLTIQRTEQRDSAMYRCASSLGTSGTGELFFGEGSRLTVL.

V and J are TRBV18 and TRBJ1-3, with D hard to call. The CDR3 has 15 residues. Germline V gene lookup returns CDR1 KGHSH and CDR2 LQKENI. V lost 3 bases and J lost 0, with 9 bases in between. The CDR3 sequence: CASSPNGLSGNTIYF. The CDR3 DNA sequence: TGTGCCAGCTCACCGAACGGTCTCTCTGGAAACACCATATATTTT. The full variable domain, in which reference TRBV18 and TRBJ1-3 provide the parts outside the CDR3, is NAGVMQNPRHLVRRRGQEARLRCSPMKGHSHVYWYRQLPEEGLKFMVYLQKENIIDESGMPKERFSAEFPKEGPSILRIQQVVRGDSAAYFCASSPNGLSGNTIYFGEGSWLTVV.

The chain is built from TRBV18 and TRBJ1-5, with 11 bases fitting TRBD1. Germline loops: CDR1 KGHSH, CDR2 LQKENI. The V segment lost 4 bases and the J segment 5 bases; nucleotides outside the gene matches: 1. The CDR3 is made up of 14 amino acids. In DNA, the CDR3 is TGTGCCAGCTCACAGGGACAGGGGGATCAGCCCCAGCATTTT. Translation gives CASSQGQGDQPQHF.

This clone came up once. The genes are TRBV15 and TRBJ2-5; 10 bases are a match to TRBD2. Trimming at V came to 2 bases and at J to 4 bases, leaving 10 bases not matched to a gene. The CDR3 has 17 residues. Per the germline V gene, CDR1 is LNHNV and CDR2 is YYDKDF (reference sequence). The CDR3 DNA sequence: TGTGCCACCAGCAGACCCTATAGCGGGGGGAGAGTAGAGACCCAGTACTTC. Encoded protein: CATSRPYSGGRVETQYF.

In its sample, this clone was seen a few times. The chain couples TRBV27 to TRBJ2-7; 10 nucleotides align to TRBD2. The CDR3 has 14 residues. V was clipped by 6 bases and J by 4 bases; unmatched bases: 6. Germline V lookup: CDR1 MNHEY, CDR2 SMNVEV (reference sequence). The CDR3 DNA reads TGTGCCAGCAGATTAGCGGGAGGCTCGTACGAGCAGTACTTC. Amino acid sequence: CASRLAGGSYEQYF.

The chain is built from TRBV7-2 and TRBJ2-5, with D hard to call. V lost 3 bases and J 2 bases, leaving 10 bases between the germline ends. This CDR3 contains 14 residues. Germline V gene data show CDR1 as SGHTA and CDR2 as FQGNSA. The CDR3 is CASSFYTEQETQYF. The CDR3 DNA reads as TGTGCCAGCAGCTTTTATACTGAACAAGAGACCCAGTACTTC.

This clone was found a few times. The V and J genes are TRBV2 and TRBJ1-1; 10 nucleotides line up with TRBD1. Germline CDR1 is SNHLY and CDR2 is FYNNEI. The V gene end was trimmed by 6 bases and the J gene end by 4 bases; junction bases not matched to a gene: 8. The CDR3 extends over 15 amino acids. CDR3 coding DNA: TGTGCCAGCAGGACAGGGGGCGCGGGTGTCACTGAAGCTTTCTTT. Translation: CASRTGGAGVTEAFF.

The chain couples TRBV19 to TRBJ2-5, with 12 bases identical to TRBD1. The CDR3 sequence is 14 residues long. Germline-derived CDR1 and CDR2 are LNHDA and SQIVND (reference sequence). V was pared by 7 bases and J by 5 bases, with 5 bases of the junction left unmatched. CDR3 region: CASKRDRGRETQYF. The CDR3 nucleotides read TGTGCCAGTAAACGGGACAGGGGGCGGGAGACCCAGTACTTC.

CDR3 sequence reads: CASSPNRPEAFF. Here the CDR3 DNA reads TGTGCCAGCAGCCCAAACAGGCCTGAAGCTTTCTTT. V usage is TRBV7-8 and J usage is TRBJ1-1; D is perhaps TRBD1 (5 bases). This CDR3 is built from 12 residues. Germline V gene lookup returns CDR1 SGHVS and CDR2 FQNEAQ. The germline V and J ends were trimmed by 5 bases and 6 bases, with 10 bases remaining between them. The full variable domain, with the rest looked up from reference TRBV7-8 and TRBJ1-1, is GAGVSQSPRYKVAKRGQDVALRCDPISGHVSLFWYQQALGQGPEFLTYFQNEAQLDKSGLPSDRFFAERPEGSVSTLKIQRTQQEDSAVYLCASSPNRPEAFFGQGTRLTVV.

The chain employs TRBV19 and TRBJ1-1, with 7 bases lining up with TRBD1. CDR3 length: 16 residues. Trimming cost V 3 bases and J 0 bases; bases outside gene matches: 7. Germline values: CDR1 LNHDA, CDR2 SQIVND (reference sequence). Written as DNA, the CDR3 is TGTGCCAGTAGTATGTGGGACAGACCTATGAACACTGAAGCTTTCTTT. This encodes CASSMWDRPMNTEAFF.

V is TRBV5-1 and J is TRBJ2-7; TRBD1 agrees at 7 bases. This CDR3 comprises 14 residues. Germline V lookup: CDR1 SGHRS, CDR2 YFSETQ. With 4 bases clipped from V and 5 bases from J, the junction kept 9 bases outside the gene matches. The CDR3 DNA reads as TGCGCCAGCAGCCGAACGCTGACAGGGCACGAGCAGTACTTC. Protein sequence: CASSRTLTGHEQYF.

This rearrangement joins TRBV4-1 to TRBJ2-1, with D unclear. Germline CDR1 is MGHRA and CDR2 is YSYEKL. The V end was cut by 0 bases, the J end by 6 bases, with 18 bases between. The CDR3 loop spans 17 amino acids. CDR3 protein: CASSQDSQAMIINEQFF. The CDR3 DNA follows: TGCGCCAGCAGCCAAGATTCCCAGGCCATGATTATCAATGAGCAGTTCTTC.

V and J are TRBV4-3 and TRBJ2-2; no clear D. The CDR3 is 16 residues long. Germline V gene lookup returns CDR1 LGHNA and CDR2 YSLEER. The germline V and J ends were trimmed by 0 bases and 1 base, with 9 bases remaining between them. Written as DNA, the CDR3 is TGCGCCAGCAGCCAAGAGAGCACAGTGAACACCGGGGAGCTGTTTTTT. It is translated as CASSQESTVNTGELFF.

This sequence joins TRBV15 and TRBJ1-2, with D possibly TRBD1 on 6 matching bases. This CDR3 is built from 15 residues. Germline-derived CDR1 and CDR2 are LNHNV and YYDKDF (reference sequence). The germline V and J ends were trimmed by 3 bases and 4 bases, with 15 bases remaining between them. The CDR3 DNA follows: TGTGCCACCAGCAGCGGGAACAGGGATGGCTATGGCTACACCTTC. Its protein product is CATSSGNRDGYGYTF.